Listed below are T cell receptor beta chains from one sample, sequenced in a study of blood T cell repertoires in COVID-19. Profiling relied on immunoSEQ multiplex PCR, and the TCRdb table lists in-frame clones only, not all of them. The table lists about 80,000 clones, roughly 80% of them singletons, with around 5.3% in the top ten. Input material: peripheral blood. The source is a man in his 60s with active or convalescent COVID-19. CDR3s include the opening cysteine and the closing phenylalanine or tryptophan. Size is stated for part of the rows, as once, few or many counts, or as a class when the clone is expanded.

v_gene	j_gene	len	abundance	CDR3aa
TRBV10-3	TRBJ1-1	15	.	CAIRTGVEGNTEAFF
TRBV6-5	TRBJ2-3	14	few	CASSWGSTADTQYF
TRBV5-1	TRBJ2-5	14	.	CASSLEAGRETQYF
TRBV6-1	TRBJ2-1	15	once	CASSDGLPKSNEQFF
TRBV6-5	TRBJ1-5	14	.	CASSYRGLGQPQHF
TRBV14	TRBJ1-6	16	few	CASSQVGGASNSPLHF
TRBV6-2/TRBV6-3	TRBJ1-2	14	.	CASSYSSVPYGYTF
TRBV7-8	TRBJ1-5	16	.	CASSLYSGQGNQPQHF
TRBV4-2	TRBJ1-2	15	.	CASSTIGTGVRGYTF
TRBV6-4	TRBJ1-2	14	.	CASKTQTGSDGYTF
TRBV7-3	TRBJ1-6	15	.	CASSLATGSRSPLHF
TRBV9	TRBJ1-6	17	few	CASSPFDFWTVNSPLHF
TRBV7-8	TRBJ1-3	15	.	CASSWTGSSGNTIYF
TRBV20-1	TRBJ2-1	14	.	CSASTSGAYNEQFF
TRBV10-3	TRBJ1-3	15	.	CAISDRVMSGNTIYF
TRBV21-1	TRBJ1-4	14	.	CASLKPGLSEKLFF
TRBV24-1	TRBJ1-5	17	.	CATSDFGQEESNQPQHF
TRBV15	TRBJ2-7	13	.	CATSREGGYEQYF
TRBV9	TRBJ2-1	11	.	CASSVAVEQFF
TRBV19	TRBJ1-5	15	few	CASTQGGSGNQPQHF
TRBV7-8	TRBJ1-3	19	.	CASRRYGGQGTISGNTIYF
TRBV7-2	TRBJ2-2	19	.	CASSSPEFRTGVGTGELFF
TRBV3-1/TRBV3-2	TRBJ1-5	16	.	CASSQGGQGPDQPQHF
TRBV12-3/TRBV12-4	TRBJ2-5	12	.	CASSGTGSTQYF
TRBV14	TRBJ2-5	16	once	CASSRGTSGGYETQYF
TRBV19	TRBJ2-1	15	.	CASSPQDIYYNEQFF
TRBV21-1	TRBJ2-1	15	once	CASSKESGGATEQFF
TRBV20-1	TRBJ1-5	14	.	CSASRQGRNQPQHF
TRBV9	TRBJ2-3	14	.	CASSSETGTDTQYF
TRBV9	TRBJ2-2	16	.	CASSVAQAGYTGELFF
TRBV7-3	TRBJ2-7	15	.	CASSLFDSYSYEQYF
TRBV10-3	TRBJ2-1	14	.	CAIRYSDIYNEQFF
TRBV6-9	TRBJ2-7	12	.	CASTTGSYEQYF
TRBV14	TRBJ2-7	12	.	CASSYSAGGLYF
TRBV27	TRBJ2-3	13	.	CASSLVVTDTQYF
TRBV6-1	TRBJ1-2	14	.	CASSEARQGRGYTF
TRBV5-5	TRBJ2-1	14	.	CASSTGTAYNEQFF
TRBV7-9	TRBJ2-3	16	.	CASSLYRGASTDTQYF
TRBV14	TRBJ1-5	15	.	CASSQDEGPNQPQHF
TRBV4-3	TRBJ1-6	16	.	CASSPSLQGYNSPLHF
TRBV28	TRBJ1-5	16	.	CASSSPFTDLNQPQHF